This T cell receptor (beta chain) was retrieved from a study of cytomegalovirus exposure and HLA in healthy donors. Study-wide background: The 120 or so validation repertoires were reported in a later analysis to have been generated on the same platform as the 666 first-cohort repertoires.

Per the germline V gene, CDR1 is SGHRS and CDR2 is YFSETQ. J was trimmed by 1 base and V by 9 bases; bases with no gene match: 15. CDR3 length equals 16 residues. Note on this clone: The target antigen is unknown.

General study points: Reported performance of the classifier showed diagnosis of cytomegalovirus status with high specificity and sensitivity.

Using immunoSEQ multiplex PCR, the repertoire was profiled, and TCRdb retains in-frame clones only, with some absent. Of more than 200,000 clones in the sample, around 90% are singletons; the top ten hold 3% to 3.5%. This chain links TRBV5-1 with TRBJ2-5, with TRBD1 identical over 7 bases. This clonotype was obtained from a woman aged 25 to 45 in good health and CMV-seronegative. Sequencing was carried out using PBMCs. CDR3 DNA sequence: TGCGCCACCTCCCGCGGCACAGGGGTGAGCCAAGAGACCCAGTACTTC. It is translated as CATSRGTGVSQETQYF.